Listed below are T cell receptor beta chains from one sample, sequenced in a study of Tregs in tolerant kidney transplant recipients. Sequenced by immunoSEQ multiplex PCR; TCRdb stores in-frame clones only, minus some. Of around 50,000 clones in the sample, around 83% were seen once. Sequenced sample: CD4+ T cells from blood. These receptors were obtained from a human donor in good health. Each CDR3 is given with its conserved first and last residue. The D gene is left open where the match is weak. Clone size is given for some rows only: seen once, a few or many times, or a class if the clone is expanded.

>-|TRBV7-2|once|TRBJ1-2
TGTGCCAGCAGCTTAAGGTCACAGTCCAACTATGGCTACACCTTC
CASSLRSQSNYGYTF
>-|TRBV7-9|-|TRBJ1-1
TGTGCCAGCACCGTAAGTGGTGGGGGGGGCACTGAAGCTTTCTTT
CASTVSGGGGTEAFF
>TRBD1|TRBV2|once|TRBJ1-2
TGTGCCAGCAGTGAAAGGGGGCTGGGGTGCTATGGCTACACCTTC
CASSERGLGCYGYTF
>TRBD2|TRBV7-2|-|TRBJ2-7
TGTGCCAGCAGCCCCCGGGAGGGCCCCGACTACGAGCAGTACTTC
CASSPREGPDYEQYF
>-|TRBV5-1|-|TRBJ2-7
TGCGCCAGCAGCTTGGGAAGCACCTACGACGAGCAGTACTTC
CASSLGSTYDEQYF
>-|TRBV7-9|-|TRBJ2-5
TGTGCCAGCAGTCTACAAGAGACCCAGTACTTC
CASSLQETQYF
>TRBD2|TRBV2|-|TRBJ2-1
TGTGCCAGCAGTGGATCGGGACTAGGGGGCAATGAGCAGTTCTTC
CASSGSGLGGNEQFF
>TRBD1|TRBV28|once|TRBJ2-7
TGTGCCAGCAGTCCCCTTGGGACAGCCAACTCCTACGAGCAGTACTTC
CASSPLGTANSYEQYF
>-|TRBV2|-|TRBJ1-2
TGTGCCAGCAGTGATGGCCAGCTAGCTAACTATGGCTACACCTTC
CASSDGQLANYGYTF
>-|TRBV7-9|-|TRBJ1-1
TGTGCCAGCAGCTTTGTCGGAAACACTGAAGCTTTCTTT
CASSFVGNTEAFF
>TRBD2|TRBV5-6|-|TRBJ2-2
TGTGCCAGCAGGGCGCTCATGACTAGCGGGAACCCGAACACCGGGGAGCTGTTTTTT
CASRALMTSGNPNTGELFF
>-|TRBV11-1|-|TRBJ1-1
TGTGCCAGCAGCCAATCGGGGGTCCCTGAAGCTTTCTTT
CASSQSGVPEAFF
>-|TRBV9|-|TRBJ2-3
TGTGCCAGCAGCGTAGACGACGACCCGAGGCGCCGGGCAGATACGCAGTATTTT
CASSVDDDPRRRADTQYF
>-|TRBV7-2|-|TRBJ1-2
TGTGCCAGCAGCCTCGTCTCGGGGGCCGGGCCCCACTATGGCTACACCTTC
CASSLVSGAGPHYGYTF
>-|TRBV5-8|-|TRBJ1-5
TGTGCCAGCAGCCCGGGGGCAGCCACGGGTCAGCCCCAGCATTTT
CASSPGAATGQPQHF
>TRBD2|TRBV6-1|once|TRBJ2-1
TGTGCCAGCAGACGAGCGGGGGCGGGAAATGAGCAGTTCTTC
CASRRAGAGNEQFF
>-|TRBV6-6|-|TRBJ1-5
TGTGCCAGCTCCGGGCGCGATCAGCCCCAGCATTTT
CASSGRDQPQHF
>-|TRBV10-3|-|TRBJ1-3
TGTGCCATCAGTGAGGCGGAGGTGTCTGGAAACACCATATATTTT
CAISEAEVSGNTIYF
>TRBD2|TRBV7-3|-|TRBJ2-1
TGTGCCAGCAGCTTAACCGGGTCAGGACTAGGAGATCGTACGCAGTTCTTC
CASSLTGSGLGDRTQFF
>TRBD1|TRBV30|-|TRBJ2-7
TGTGCCTGGAAGGCGACAGGGAACTACGAGCAGTACTTC
CAWKATGNYEQYF
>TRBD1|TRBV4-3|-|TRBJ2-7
TGCGCCAGCAGCCATGGGCCAGGGACAGCCTCCTACGAGCAGTACTTC
CASSHGPGTASYEQYF
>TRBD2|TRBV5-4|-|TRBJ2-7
TGTGCCAGCAGCTTGGCTGGGTCAACTAGCGGGTTTCTCTACGAGCAGTACTTC
CASSLAGSTSGFLYEQYF
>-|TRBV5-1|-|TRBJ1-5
TGCGCCAGCAGCTTGGCCCCGATAGGAAGCAATCAGCCCCAGCATTTT
CASSLAPIGSNQPQHF
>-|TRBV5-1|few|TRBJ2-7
TGCGCCAGCAGCTTGGGGGCAGGGTTAGGGTACGAGCAGTACTTC
CASSLGAGLGYEQYF
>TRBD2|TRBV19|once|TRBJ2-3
TGTGCCAGTAGCCCCGGACTAGCGGGAGAGGGTACAGATACGCAGTATTTT
CASSPGLAGEGTDTQYF
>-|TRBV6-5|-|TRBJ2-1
TGTGCCAGCAGCCGATACAATGAGCAGTTCTTC
CASSRYNEQFF
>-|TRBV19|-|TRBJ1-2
TGTGCCAGTAGTATCAGCAGGCAGGGCTATGGCTACACCTTC
CASSISRQGYGYTF
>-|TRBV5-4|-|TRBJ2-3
TGTGCCAGCAGCTGGCCGGGGGAGGATACGCAGTATTTT
CASSWPGEDTQYF